Presented here are 24 T cell receptor beta chains from one specimen sequenced in a study of cytomegalovirus exposure and HLA in healthy donors. Both 60 Vbeta primers and 13 Jbeta primers went into the PCR. Produced via immunoSEQ multiplex PCR; TCRdb's table is partial and in-frame only. The data show roughly 180,000 clones, around 85% seen once. The sample was PBMCs. The receptors were sampled from a boy younger than 10 in good health and CMV-seronegative.

This chain connects TRBV6-1 to TRBJ2-4; 10 bases match TRBD1. Trimming at V came to 7 bases and at J to 15 bases, leaving 6 bases not matched to a gene. The V gene's germline CDR1 is MNHNS and CDR2 SASEGT. The CDR3 totals 11 residues. The CDR3 coding sequence is TGTGCCAGCATGACAGGGGGCGCGAGGTACTTC. Protein product: CASMTGGARYF.

V and J are TRBV6-1 and TRBJ2-2, with D hard to call. Germline V gene data show CDR1 as MNHNS and CDR2 as SASEGT. The CDR3 contains 13 residues. V was cut by 7 bases and J by 8 bases, with 14 bases left in between. The CDR3 DNA is TGTGCCAGCACCGAACGCCCGGGTGGGGAGCTGTTTTTT. Protein sequence: CASTERPGGELFF.

The rearrangement joins TRBV7-7 to TRBJ2-3, with TRBD2 matching over 13 bases. The junction had 2 bases not matched to a gene; V was cut back by 5 bases and J by 3 bases. The CDR3 covers 15 residues. CDR1 is SSHAT, CDR2 FNYEAQ, per germline (reference sequence). CDR3 sequence: CASSQTSGGTDTQYF. As DNA, the CDR3 is TGTGCCAGCAGCCAGACTAGCGGGGGGACAGATACGCAGTATTTT.

The rearrangement uses TRBV2 and TRBJ2-3, with D maybe TRBD1 (6 bases). The CDR3 extends over 13 amino acids. Trimming cost V 5 bases and J 8 bases, with 14 bases left between them. CDR1 is SNHLY and CDR2 is FYNNEI in the germline V gene. The CDR3 reads CASSLAGASTQYF. The CDR3 bases are TGTGCCAGCAGTTTAGCAGGGGCCAGTACGCAGTATTTT.

The chain is built from TRBV19 and TRBJ1-2, with D uncertain. The CDR3 extends over 13 amino acids. Germline V CDR1 and CDR2: LNHDA, SQIVND (reference sequence). V gave up 9 bases and J gave up 4 bases, with 15 bases separating them. The CDR3 is CASSQVSLYGYTF. As DNA, the CDR3 is TGTGCCAGCTCCCAGGTCAGCCTCTATGGCTACACCTTC.

This clone was detected once. The V call is TRBV10-3, the J call TRBJ1-4; 11 nucleotides align to TRBD1. The V gene end was trimmed by 6 bases and the J gene end by 7 bases; junction bases not matched to a gene: 10. This CDR3 is 16 amino acids long. Germline values: CDR1 ENHRY, CDR2 SYGVKD. The CDR3 spells CAISPLGQGEGEKLFF. CDR3 coding DNA: TGTGCCATCAGCCCCCTGGGACAGGGGGAGGGTGAAAAACTGTTTTTT.

Details on this clone: The junction and the germline gene differ at one end; a read error may be behind it. CDR3 sequence: CNVLYQETQYF. The CDR3 bases are TGCAACGTTCTGTACCAAGAGACCCAGTACTTC. J is TRBJ2-5 and V is TRBV29-1; D uncertain. Germline CDR1 SQVTM, CDR2 ANQGSEA. This CDR3 is built from 11 residues. Variable domain in full (rest from reference TRBV29-1 and TRBJ2-5): SAVISQKPSRDICQRGTSLTIQCQVDSQVTMMFWYRQQPGQSLTLIATANQGSEATYESGFVIDKFPISRPNLTFSTLTVSNMSPEDSSIYLCNVLYQETQYFGPGTRLLVL.

The genes are TRBV10-2 and TRBJ2-7; D is possibly TRBD1 (6 bases). Germline lookup yields CDR1 WSHSY and CDR2 SAAADI. This CDR3 has 12 residues. CDR3 sequence reads: CASSESWDTPIV. The CDR3 bases are TGCGCCAGCAGTGAGTCGTGGGACACCCCCATCGTC.

In its sample, this clone was seen once. One junction end does not reproduce the germline sequence, and a read error may be involved. This sequence joins TRBV27 and TRBJ2-5, with a possible D match to TRBD1 (6 bases). The length of the CDR3 is 13 residues. Germline V gene sequence: CDR1 MNHEY, CDR2 SMNVEV (reference sequence). The CDR3 region is CASQGTPQGTQYF. The CDR3 DNA sequence: TGTGCCAGCCAAGGGACACCGCAAGGGACCCAGTACTTC.

The chain is built from TRBV11-2 and TRBJ2-5; TRBD1 is a possible D gene (5 bases). The CDR3 consists of 17 residues. V gave up 0 bases and J gave up 2 bases, with 16 bases separating them. Germline V lookup: CDR1 SGHAT, CDR2 FQNNGV. CDR3 loop: CASSLDWAGRGQETQYF. CDR3 DNA: TGTGCCAGCAGCTTAGATTGGGCAGGAAGGGGACAAGAGACCCAGTACTTC.

This chain uses TRBV19 with TRBJ2-3, with a tentative D call TRBD1 (5 bases). The CDR3 spans 12 residues. Trimming left V 8 bases short and J 5 bases short, with 11 bases between. CDR1 LNHDA and CDR2 SQIVND come from the germline V gene (reference sequence). CDR3 DNA sequence: TGTGCCAGTTCAGGGCGAGGAGATACGCAGTATTTT. This gives the protein CASSGRGDTQYF.

This clone was observed a handful of times. The rearrangement links TRBV27 to TRBJ2-7; D is possibly TRBD2 (5 bases). V was clipped by 5 bases and J by 5 bases, with 13 bases between them. The germline V gene has CDR1 MNHEY and CDR2 SMNVEV (reference sequence). This CDR3 has 13 amino acids. CDR3 residues: CASSNSDGNEQYF. The DNA of the CDR3 is TGTGCCAGCAGTAACTCGGACGGGAACGAGCAGTACTTC.

This sequence joins TRBV7-9 and TRBJ1-4; D uncertain. V shed 8 bases and J shed 3 bases, with 13 bases lying between them. The CDR3 spans 14 residues. Looked up from germline, CDR1 is SEHNR and CDR2 is FQNEAQ (reference sequence). The CDR3 DNA follows: TGTGCCAGCGAGGTTGCGGCCTCTAATGAAAAACTGTTTTTT. The encoded protein is CASEVAASNEKLFF.

This rearrangement joins TRBV28 to TRBJ1-1; D remains unclear. Per germline, CDR1 MDHEN and CDR2 SYDVKM. There are 14 residues in the CDR3. V lost 3 bases and J lost 5, with 13 bases in between. The CDR3: CASSLWSTRTEAFF. CDR3 in DNA: TGTGCCAGCAGTTTGTGGAGTACCCGGACTGAAGCTTTCTTT.

This clone was observed a few times. The chain combines TRBV29-1 with TRBJ1-2; D is ambiguous. Germline CDR1 SQVTM, CDR2 ANQGSEA. This CDR3 contains 13 residues. V was pared by 7 bases and J by 4 bases, with 16 bases between. For the CDR3, the DNA is TGCAGCGCCTTCCCGGTCGATTCCTATGGCTACACCTTC. Residues: CSAFPVDSYGYTF. Looking up the rest from reference TRBV29-1 and TRBJ1-2 gives the full variable domain: SAVISQKPSRDICQRGTSLTIQCQVDSQVTMMFWYRQQPGQSLTLIATANQGSEATYESGFVIDKFPISRPNLTFSTLTVSNMSPEDSSIYLCSAFPVDSYGYTFGSGTRLTVV.

As regards this clone: One junction end disagrees with the germline gene, perhaps due to a read error. J is TRBJ2-1 and V is TRBV29-1; 12 bases match TRBD2. The CDR3 is made up of 13 amino acids. CDR1 and CDR2 (germline): SQVTM, ANQGSEA. The CDR3 loop is CSVKGLAGGLVLF. The CDR3 DNA is TGCAGCGTCAAGGGGCTAGCGGGGGGGCTTGTTCTCTTC.

V is TRBV7-9 and J is TRBJ1-1, with D perhaps TRBD1 (5 bases). This CDR3 is built from 15 residues. The V and J ends lost 4 bases and 1 base respectively, with 13 bases between them. Germline loops: CDR1 SEHNR, CDR2 FQNEAQ (reference sequence). The CDR3, as DNA: TGTGCCAGCAGCTACTTAGGGGAAGGGAACACTGAAGCTTTCTTT. Amino acid sequence: CASSYLGEGNTEAFF.

The chain employs TRBV18 and TRBJ1-5, with 10 nucleotides matching TRBD1. In germline, CDR1 is KGHSH, CDR2 LQKENI. V lost 4 bases, J lost 1 base, and 7 bases stayed unmatched. This CDR3 has 17 amino acids. CDR3 sequence: CASSRDRGAGSNQPQHF. The CDR3 nucleotides are TGTGCCAGCTCACGGGACAGGGGAGCTGGGAGCAATCAGCCCCAGCATTTT.

This chain connects TRBV7-2 to TRBJ2-1; 11 nucleotides line up with TRBD1. This CDR3 comprises 16 residues. Trimming at V came to 2 bases and at J to 6 bases, leaving 6 bases not matched to a gene. From germline, CDR1 is SGHTA and CDR2 FQGNSA. DNA of the CDR3: TGTGCCAGCAGCTTAACCGGGACAGGGGGGGCCAATGAGCAGTTCTTC. It translates to CASSLTGTGGANEQFF.

The V and J genes are TRBV2 and TRBJ1-1; the match to TRBD1 covers 7 bases. The CDR3 is 14 amino acids. Per the germline V gene, CDR1 is SNHLY and CDR2 is FYNNEI. With 3 bases clipped from V and 4 bases from J, the junction kept 5 bases outside the gene matches. DNA for the CDR3: TGTGCCAGCAGTGATCAGGGGGTAGGCACTGAAGCTTTCTTT. Translating gives CASSDQGVGTEAFF.

This rearrangement joins TRBV18 to TRBJ2-5; the match to TRBD2 covers 14 bases. Germline V gene data show CDR1 as KGHSH and CDR2 as LQKENI. V dropped 3 bases and J dropped 6; count of bases not matched to a gene: 3. The CDR3 sequence is 15 residues long. The CDR3 loop reads CASSPTSGGAKTQYF. As DNA, the CDR3 is TGTGCCAGCTCACCGACTAGCGGGGGGGCAAAGACCCAGTACTTC.

With regard to this clone: A read error may produce the germline difference seen at one junction end. The gene calls are TRBV7-9 and TRBJ1-1; the match to TRBD1 covers 7 bases. Germline lookup yields CDR1 SEHNR and CDR2 FQNEAQ (reference sequence). This CDR3 contains 16 residues. The CDR3 sequence is CSSSLSADRSNTEAFF. CDR3 coding DNA: TGTTCCAGCAGCTTATCTGCGGACAGGTCGAACACTGAAGCTTTCTTT.

The rearrangement links TRBV2 to TRBJ1-4; TRBD1 is a possible D gene (6 bases). The CDR3 runs 16 residues. Trimming left V 2 bases short and J 5 bases short, with 15 bases between. Germline values: CDR1 SNHLY, CDR2 FYNNEI. CDR3 nucleotides: TGTGCCAGCAGTGAATCACCGGACAGATGGAATGAAAAACTGTTTTTT. Translated, it gives CASSESPDRWNEKLFF.

The CDR3 region has the DNA TGTGCCATCAGTGAGTCGGCAGGTTTGGTCGGGGAGCTGTTTTTT. This encodes CAISESAGLVGELFF. V gene TRBV10-3 combines with J gene TRBJ2-2; D not certain. The CDR3 is 15 residues long. The V gene's germline CDR1 is ENHRY and CDR2 SYGVKD. Trimming removed 0 bases at V and 7 bases at J, with 12 bases between.